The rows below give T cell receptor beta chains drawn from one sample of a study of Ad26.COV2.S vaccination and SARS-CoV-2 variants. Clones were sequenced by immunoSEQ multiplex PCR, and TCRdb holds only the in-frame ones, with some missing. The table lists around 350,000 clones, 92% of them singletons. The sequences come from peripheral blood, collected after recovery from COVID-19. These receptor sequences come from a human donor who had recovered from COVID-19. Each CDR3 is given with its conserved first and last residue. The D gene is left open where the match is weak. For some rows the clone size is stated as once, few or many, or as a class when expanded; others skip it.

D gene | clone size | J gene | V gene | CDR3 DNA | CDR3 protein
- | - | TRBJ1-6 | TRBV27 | TGTGCCAGCAGCCGAGGGGCCACAGGGAAGCATTCACCCCTCCACTTT | CASSRGATGKHSPLHF
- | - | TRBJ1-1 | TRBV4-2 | TGTGCCAGCAGCCAGGCTGTCCGTTATAACACTGAAGCTTTCTTT | CASSQAVRYNTEAFF
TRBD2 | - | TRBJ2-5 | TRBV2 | TGTGCCAGCTGGGCCCTAGGCGGGGGAAGGACCCAGTACTTC | CASWALGGGRTQYF
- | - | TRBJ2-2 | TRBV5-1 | TGCGCCAGCAGCTTGGGGGGACAGAACACCGGGGAGCTGTTTTTT | CASSLGGQNTGELFF
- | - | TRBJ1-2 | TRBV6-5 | TGTGCCAGCACCTTCGTACAAGTTAACTATGGCTACACCTTC | CASTFVQVNYGYTF
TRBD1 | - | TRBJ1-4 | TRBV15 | TGTGCCACCAGCAGAGATCCGGGACAGGAGACGAATTTT | CATSRDPGQETNF
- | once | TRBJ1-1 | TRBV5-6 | TGTGCCAGCAGCTTGGGGCGGACTGAAGCTTTCTTT | CASSLGRTEAFF
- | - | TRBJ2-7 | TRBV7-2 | TGTGCCAGCAGCGCTAGCCTCGAGCAGTACTTC | CASSASLEQYF
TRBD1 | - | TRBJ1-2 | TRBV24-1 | TGTGCCACCAGTGATTGGACAGGGGGTGGGTATGGCTACACCTTC | CATSDWTGGGYGYTF
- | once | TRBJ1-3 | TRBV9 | TGTGCCAGCAGCGTAGATAGCTGGGGCAGCTTCTCTGGAAACACCATATATTTT | CASSVDSWGSFSGNTIYF
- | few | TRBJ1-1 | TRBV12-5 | TGTGCTAGTGGTTTGGGGGGACGGACTCTGGGTGAAGCTTTCTTT | CASGLGGRTLGEAFF
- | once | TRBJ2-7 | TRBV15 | TGTGCCACCAGCAGAGATGGTATTGGAGAGCAGTACTTC | CATSRDGIGEQYF
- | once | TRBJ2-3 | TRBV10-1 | TGCGCCAGCAGTGAACGTGGGACCCCAGATACGCAGTATTTT | CASSERGTPDTQYF
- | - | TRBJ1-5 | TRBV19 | TGTGCCAGTAGTATTGAGGAAGGCAATCAGCCCCAGCATTTT | CASSIEEGNQPQHF